The present TCR beta chain was sequenced within a study of shared clonotypes between healthy human individuals (dated by TCRdb to 2018 to 2021). In terms of the full investigation: The cohort comprised a couple of women and a few men aged 18 to 49 years. To increase sequencing depth and limit assay-specific biases, different laboratories used diverse techniques to prepare libraries and sequence TCR repertoires. Leukapheresis yielded between about 0.9 and 8.9 billion PBMCs per donor. Blood TCR repertoires of about 5 healthy adults were deeply sequenced to estimate repertoire size and the extent of clonotype sharing between individuals. Study-wide findings and limitations: The small number of donors limited the genetic and exposure-history diversity represented. Only blood was sampled, and tissue TCR repertoires likely differ from those in blood. Pairwise subsampling led to the expectation that sequencing depth would affect the degree of clonotype sharing among donors.

TCR CDR3 regions were amplified from genomic DNA by multiplex PCR using the deep immunoSEQ assay. Genomic DNA extracted from each cell subset was distributed evenly over all wells of several immunoSEQ 96-well plates, and each plate served as one replicate. For unsorted PBMC, around 0.3 ug genomic DNA, equal to around 30,000 T cell genomes, was loaded into each replicate PCR. Ten immunoSEQ deep assay plates were used to sequence unsorted PBMC genomic DNA. Purified libraries were quantified with a Qubit 3.0 fluorometer, sized on a Bioanalyzer 2100, and re-quantified with the KAPA Library Quantification kit. Every immunoSEQ 96-well plate was sequenced on a dedicated single-read 150-cycle Illumina NextSeq 550 flow cell. For the original study's pipeline: Because the immunoSEQ output held only junctional sequences and lacked quality scores, the filtering could not match the filtering applied to full-length reads. To assign V/J genes and CDR3, sequences were annotated using PyIR, a Python wrapper for IgBLAST v1.9, with IMGT germline references. Reads with weak V/J assignments (E-value above 1e-6), missing CDR3, stop codons, out-of-frame junctions, or ambiguous translated residues were removed. A V3J clonotype was defined by an identical inferred V gene, J gene, and CDR3 amino acid sequence. Percentage overlap between repertoires was calculated by dividing the number of shared unique clonotypes by the size of the smaller repertoire. Richness of each repertoire was evaluated using RTK rarefaction, the Chao1 estimator, and Recon v2.1 estimates of unobserved clonotypes. TCRdb re-hosts the immuneACCESS table, in-frame sequences only. Its copies lack some clones; in the studies checked, an unresolved V gene accounts for under half of them, and the cause for the rest is not known. V and J calls and clone size are as listed in that table; D and trimming were resolved from the DNA. This sample has about 460,000 clones in its table, and about 74% of those were observed once. The ten biggest clones cover around 11% of the sample.

CDR1 and CDR2 are drawn from the germline V gene: SGHRS, YFSETQ. Trimming takes 4 bases from V and 2 bases from J, and the germline ends sit 12 bases apart. The CDR3, from cysteine to phenylalanine, totals 14 residues. The sequence is cut down to CDR3 DNA, 42 bases in frame from base 1. Concerning this clone itself: Its antigen remains unidentified. Base qualities are not recorded, but no much larger clone differs from it by a single base.

The donors were healthy, HIV-negative adults with no recently reported acute infections or vaccinations. All donors were Caucasian adults living in Nashville, Tennessee, USA. For unsorted samples, tens of millions of PBMCs were counted, and genomic DNA was extracted using the QIAamp DNA Blood Mini kit. Blood was collected by leukapheresis, and PBMCs were isolated by Ficoll-Histopaque density gradient centrifugation and then cryopreserved in liquid nitrogen vapor phase. The V and J genes are TRBV5-1 and TRBJ1-1, with the D gene too uncertain to name. The receptor's source is a woman between 40 and 50 years old in good health. Some clones in this sample may be carry-over from other donors' samples. Sequenced input: PBMCs. The CDR3 region reads CASSTWSVNTEAFF. At the DNA level, the sequence is TGCGCCAGCAGCACCTGGAGTGTAAACACTGAAGCTTTCTTT.